A selection of T cell receptor beta chains follows, all from one sample in a study of blood T cell repertoires in COVID-19. The data were produced by immunoSEQ multiplex PCR, yet TCRdb's version contains in-frame clones alone and is incomplete. The data contain approximately 220,000 clones, roughly 90% of them singletons. The sample was PBMCs or T cells enriched from blood (not recorded which). All receptors come from a woman younger than 45 who had been exposed to COVID-19. CDR3s include the opening cysteine and the closing phenylalanine or tryptophan. Each record gives: CDR3 length, V gene, CDR3 protein.

length: 13; V: TRBV5-1; CDR3: CASSEGFNYGYTF
length: 17; V: TRBV24-1; CDR3: CATSDIGGKGTNEKLFF
length: 14; V: TRBV4-1; CDR3: CASSQDRDGTEAFF
length: 17; V: TRBV10-1; CDR3: CASSESRGPESTDTQYF
length: 13; V: TRBV27; CDR3: CASRSIAGGEQYF
length: 13; V: TRBV4-1; CDR3: CASSPDRPYGYTF
length: 12; V: TRBV19; CDR3: CASSLAEAGYTF
length: 20; V: TRBV2; CDR3: CASRTASGGRTATSTDTQYF
length: 16; V: TRBV29-1; CDR3: CSVEGGHRGGYNEQFF
length: 12; V: TRBV12-3/TRBV12-4; CDR3: CASSSQGYEQFF
length: 15; V: TRBV27; CDR3: CASSLPGGQNNEQFF
length: 13; V: TRBV19; CDR3: CASSAGQGFEQYF
length: 18; V: TRBV2; CDR3: CASSEADRTGRIYNEQFF
length: 16; V: TRBV5-1; CDR3: CASSPGRGSSDSPLHF
length: 16; V: TRBV28; CDR3: CASKILAAGAYNEQFF
length: 17; V: TRBV27; CDR3: CASSSGGTGALNYGYTF
length: 15; V: TRBV2; CDR3: CASLNLLTGSGEQYF